The present TCR beta chain was sequenced within a study of blood T cell repertoires in COVID-19. Some clones are missing from TCRdb's copy, which holds only in-frame ones; the method was immunoSEQ multiplex PCR. Seen here are over 100,000 clones, 84% observed once, and the top ten hold less than 10%. Per germline, CDR1 SGHTA and CDR2 FQGTGA. CDR3 size: 15 residues. V dropped 2 bases and J dropped 3 bases, with 11 bases sitting between them. A single count supports this clone. The chain combines TRBV7-3 with TRBJ1-5, with D maybe TRBD1 (5 bases). The sample taken for sequencing was peripheral blood. The TCR was taken from a man aged 35-49 years with active or convalescent COVID-19. The DNA for the CDR3 is TGTGCCAGCAGCTTACTACCAGGGTTCAATCAGCCCCAGCATTTT. Protein product: CASSLLPGFNQPQHF.